A single sample gave rise to the 30 T cell receptor beta chains below, sequenced in a study of T cell responses to AZD1222 COVID-19 vaccine. The table came from immunoSEQ multiplex PCR; TCRdb's copy has only in-frame clones and leaves some out. This table holds 120,000 to 150,000 clones, roughly nine tenths found once. Sequenced here: peripheral blood, sampled 28 days after the second AZD1222 dose. Source of these receptors: an adult who received the AZD1222 COVID-19 vaccine.

The V gene is TRBV10-3, the J gene TRBJ2-3, with D perhaps TRBD1 (6 bases). Germline loops: CDR1 ENHRY, CDR2 SYGVKD. The CDR3 has 14 amino acids. Trimming pared 10 bases from V and 7 bases from J, leaving 21 bases between. The DNA for the CDR3 is TGTGCCAGCGGACAGATCCAGATGGGCAATACGCAGTATTTT. Protein sequence: CASGQIQMGNTQYF.

This clone showed up just a few times. The chain links TRBV24-1 to TRBJ1-3, with TRBD1 matching over 8 bases. CDR1 is KGHDR, CDR2 SFDVKD, per germline. The J segment lost 4 bases and the V segment lost 10 bases, leaving 5 bases of the junction unmatched. This CDR3 comprises 13 residues. CDR3: CATQGAVGNTIYF. The DNA of the CDR3 is TGTGCCACTCAGGGGGCGGTCGGAAACACCATATATTTT.

The genes are TRBV6-6 and TRBJ1-2; possibly TRBD1 for D (5 bases). V was cut by 2 bases and J by 4 bases, with 8 bases left in between. Germline-derived CDR1 and CDR2 are MNHNY and SVGAGI (reference sequence). The CDR3 has 13 residues. The CDR3 loop reads CASSYEGVYGYTF. The CDR3 DNA sequence: TGTGCCAGCAGTTACGAAGGGGTCTATGGCTACACCTTC.

This chain joins TRBV21-1 and TRBJ2-5. TRBV21-1 is a known pseudogene. The CDR3 runs to 13 residues. The CDR3 loop is CATRRGGIETQYF. The CDR3 DNA is TGTGCCACCCGCCGAGGGGGGATAGAGACCCAGTACTTC.

The CDR3 DNA sequence: TGTGCCAGCAGTGAGGGACTCATTCAGCCCCAGCATTTT. This gives the protein CASSEGLIQPQHF. The chain carries TRBV2 and TRBJ1-5, with a tentative D call TRBD1 (5 bases). V was cut by 3 bases and J by 6 bases, with 9 bases left in between. The CDR3 length is 13 residues. Germline CDR1 SNHLY, CDR2 FYNNEI.

The chain joins TRBV4-1 to TRBJ1-5; D unresolved. The CDR3 contains 16 residues. Trimming pared 0 bases from V and 5 bases from J, leaving 14 bases between. Germline assignment: CDR1 MGHRA and CDR2 YSYEKL. Here the CDR3 DNA reads TGCGCCAGCAGCCAAGATGGTACAGCTCTCTATCAGCCCCAGCATTTT. Translating it yields CASSQDGTALYQPQHF.

As for this clone: Other DNA sequences in this specimen translate into the identical CDR3. The chain has TRBV30 and TRBJ1-6, with D hard to call. The germline V and J ends were trimmed by 4 bases and 7 bases, with 11 bases remaining between them. Germline V gives CDR1 GTSNPN, CDR2 SVGIG (reference sequence). There are 13 residues in the CDR3. The CDR3 is CAWTLRGNSPLHF. DNA of the CDR3: TGTGCCTGGACCCTTCGTGGGAATTCACCCCTCCACTTT.

This chain joins TRBV12-5 and TRBJ1-2, with D possibly TRBD1 on 5 matching bases. The CDR3 covers 15 residues. Per germline, CDR1 LGHNT and CDR2 FRNRAP. V was pared by 7 bases and J by 2 bases, with 17 bases between. CDR3 residues: CASAPVWGTNYGYTF. The CDR3 nucleotides are TGTGCTAGTGCCCCGGTGTGGGGGACCAACTATGGCTACACCTTC.

The rearrangement joins TRBV4-1 to TRBJ2-1; 8 bases fit TRBD1. Looked up from germline, CDR1 is MGHRA and CDR2 is YSYEKL. CDR3 length: 17 residues. V lost 1 base, J lost 6 bases, and 11 bases stayed unmatched. The CDR3 here is CASSQGMQGAPGNEQFF. The CDR3 nucleotides read TGCGCCAGCAGCCAAGGAATGCAGGGGGCGCCAGGCAATGAGCAGTTCTTC.

The chain links TRBV21-1 to TRBJ2-7; whether TRBD2, the table's D call, matches the DNA was not checked. TRBV21-1 is shown as a pseudogene. The CDR3 covers 16 residues. The CDR3 reads CASSPEWGGRSNEQYF. Here the CDR3 DNA reads TGTGCCAGCAGCCCTGAATGGGGCGGGAGAAGCAACGAGCAGTACTTC.

This clone was seen just once. The gene calls are TRBV7-8 and TRBJ2-1; maybe TRBD2 (5 bases). CDR1 SGHVS and CDR2 FQNEAQ come from the germline V gene. V lost 2 bases, J lost 1 base, and 15 bases lay in between. CDR3 length equals 17 residues. CDR3 loop: CASSLSRPGFSYNEQFF. CDR3 in DNA: TGTGCCAGCAGCTTAAGCCGACCGGGGTTTTCCTACAATGAGCAGTTCTTC.

The chain is built from TRBV19 and TRBJ2-3; D is uncertain. This CDR3 has 15 residues. V dropped 4 bases and J dropped 0 bases, with 11 bases sitting between them. Germline V CDR1 and CDR2: LNHDA, SQIVND (reference sequence). The CDR3 here is CASSTEIPSTDTQYF. The CDR3, as DNA: TGTGCCAGTAGTACCGAGATACCCAGCACAGATACGCAGTATTTT.

The chain joins TRBV7-8 to TRBJ2-7; 11 nucleotides agree with TRBD2. The length of the CDR3 is 18 residues. From germline, CDR1 is SGHVS and CDR2 FQNEAQ. The V segment lost 2 bases and the J segment 5 bases; nucleotides outside the gene matches: 14. CDR3 residues: CASSLKKLLAGAAHEQYF. DNA for the CDR3: TGTGCCAGCAGCTTAAAAAAGCTACTAGCGGGAGCTGCCCACGAGCAGTACTTC.

The chain is built from TRBV18 and TRBJ1-2; TRBD1 agrees at 10 bases. V lost 4 bases, J lost 1 base, and 9 bases stayed unmatched. The V gene's germline CDR1 is KGHSH and CDR2 LQKENI. The CDR3 covers 17 residues. CDR3 nucleotides: TGTGCCAGCTCACTCTCCGGGACAGGGGCGAGTAACTATGGCTACACCTTC. It codes for CASSLSGTGASNYGYTF.

V usage is TRBV7-2 and J usage is TRBJ1-6; no reliable D call. Germline V gene lookup returns CDR1 SGHTA and CDR2 FQGNSA. V was trimmed by 3 bases and J by 5 bases, leaving 11 bases between them. CDR3 length equals 15 residues. The CDR3 loop is CASSFALNNNSPLHF. The CDR3 DNA is TGTGCCAGCAGCTTCGCTCTGAACAATAATTCACCCCTCCACTTT. Complete variable domain (other parts from reference TRBV7-2 and TRBJ1-6): GAGVSQSPSNKVTEKGKDVELRCDPISGHTALYWYRQSLGQGLEFLIYFQGNSAPDKSGLPSDRFSAERTGGSVSTLTIQRTQQEDSAVYLCASSFALNNNSPLHFGNGTRLTVT.

This clone was counted a single time. The V and J genes are TRBV24-1 and TRBJ2-3, with D tentatively TRBD2 (5 bases). This CDR3 contains 16 residues. V was clipped by 6 bases and J by 4 bases, with 19 bases between them. CDR1 and CDR2 from the germline V gene are KGHDR and SFDVKD. The CDR3 region has the DNA TGTGCCACCAGTCTTACGGGAAACCCATTTGCAGATACGCAGTATTTT. Its translation: CATSLTGNPFADTQYF.

In this sample, this clone turned up a few times. The chain uses TRBV11-2 and TRBJ1-2; TRBD1 agrees at 9 bases. CDR1 and CDR2 from the germline V gene are SGHAT and FQNNGV. V lost 1 base and J lost 6; bases outside the gene matches: 3. The CDR3 totals 14 residues. CDR3 coding DNA: TGTGCCAGCAGCTTAGGGAGGACAGGGGATGGCTACACCTTC. Its protein is CASSLGRTGDGYTF.

The V and J genes are TRBV28 and TRBJ1-2, with D tentatively TRBD1 (6 bases). V shed 6 bases and J shed 4 bases, with 12 bases lying between them. Germline lookup yields CDR1 MDHEN and CDR2 SYDVKM. This CDR3 region has 13 residues. CDR3 sequence: CASSLTGPYGYTF. The CDR3 nucleotides are TGTGCCAGCAGCTTAACAGGGCCCTATGGCTACACCTTC.

V usage is TRBV27 and J usage is TRBJ2-3; D remains ambiguous. The CDR3 consists of 12 residues. Trimming shortened V by 2 bases and J by 5 bases, and 5 bases separated the two germline ends. CDR1 is MNHEY, CDR2 SMNVEV, per germline (reference sequence). The CDR3 sequence is CASSLDLDTQYF. The CDR3 bases are TGTGCCAGCAGTTTAGATTTAGATACGCAGTATTTT.

V usage is TRBV4-2 and J usage is TRBJ2-1; possible D gene TRBD2, 6 bases. The CDR3 contains 17 residues. V lost 1 base, J lost 10 bases, and 23 bases lay in between. From germline, CDR1 is LGHNA and CDR2 YNFKEQ. The CDR3: CASSQGGIRGGPPEQFF. The CDR3 DNA reads as TGTGCCAGCAGCCAAGGTGGAATCCGGGGAGGCCCGCCAGAGCAGTTCTTC.

The rearrangement joins TRBV5-1 to TRBJ2-5; D unclear. Looked up from germline, CDR1 is SGHRS and CDR2 is YFSETQ. The V gene lost 4 bases and the J gene lost 5 bases, with 12 bases spanning the gap. The CDR3 is 13 residues long. CDR3 nucleotide sequence: TGCGCCAGCAGCCCTGGAGTCGGGGAGACCCAGTACTTC. It codes for CASSPGVGETQYF. Drawing the rest from reference TRBV5-1 and TRBJ2-5, the complete variable domain is KAGVTQTPRYLIKTRGQQVTLSCSPISGHRSVSWYQQTPGQGLQFLFEYFSETQRNKGNFPGRFSGRQFSNSRSEMNVSTLELGDSALYLCASSPGVGETQYFGPGTRLLVL.

The chain joins TRBV28 to TRBJ2-7; the D call may be TRBD1 or TRBD2 (6 bases each). The CDR3 totals 15 residues. Germline lookup yields CDR1 MDHEN and CDR2 SYDVKM. V gave up 4 bases and J gave up 1 base, with 14 bases separating them. The CDR3 bases are TGTGCCAGCAGTTCCTCGGGGGCGCAGTCCTACGAGCAGTACTTC. This sequence encodes CASSSSGAQSYEQYF.

This chain links TRBV10-3 with TRBJ2-2; 7 nucleotides line up with TRBD1. The CDR3 is 15 residues long. Germline V gene sequence: CDR1 ENHRY, CDR2 SYGVKD. V shed 6 bases and J 6 bases; nucleotides not matched to a gene: 10. The chain's CDR3 is CAISEGTEWAGELFF. The CDR3 nucleotides are TGTGCCATCAGCGAGGGGACAGAATGGGCCGGGGAGCTGTTTTTT.

This chain connects TRBV14 to TRBJ2-7; no reliable D call. V lost 1 base and J 2 bases, leaving 12 bases between the germline ends. Germline V lookup: CDR1 SGHDN, CDR2 FVKESK. The CDR3 has 15 amino acids. This CDR3 reads CASSQGRAATYEQYF. In DNA, the CDR3 is TGTGCCAGCAGCCAAGGTAGGGCAGCGACCTACGAGCAGTACTTC.

The V call is TRBV28, the J call TRBJ1-5, with no clear D. The ends were cut back, 11 bases at V and 6 bases at J, with 20 bases in the middle. Germline CDR1 is MDHEN and CDR2 is SYDVKM. The CDR3 totals 14 residues. CDR3 sequence (DNA): TGTGCCGCTGTAAGAGGAGGGTCTGGTCAGCCCCAGCATTTT. Protein product: CAAVRGGSGQPQHF. Looking up the rest from reference TRBV28 and TRBJ1-5 gives the full variable domain: DVKVTQSSRYLVKRTGEKVFLECVQDMDHENMFWYRQDPGLGLRLIYFSYDVKMKEKGDIPEGYSVSREKKERFSLILESASTNQTSMYLCAAVRGGSGQPQHFGDGTRLSIL.

The rearrangement joins TRBV7-9 to TRBJ2-7; 7 bases fit TRBD1. Losses at the gene ends were 6 bases for V and 5 bases for J; bases not matched to a gene: 4. Germline CDR1 SEHNR, CDR2 FQNEAQ (reference sequence). This CDR3 is built from 12 residues. The CDR3: CASRPTGDEQYF. The CDR3 bases are TGTGCCAGCAGACCCACAGGGGACGAGCAGTACTTC.

This clone has only one observation. The rearrangement uses TRBV29-1 and TRBJ1-2, with 9 bases lining up with TRBD1. From germline, CDR1 is SQVTM and CDR2 ANQGSEA. The V and J ends lost 6 bases and 5 bases, in that order; junction bases with no gene match: 7. The CDR3 is 13 amino acids. The CDR3 region is CSVKRTGDYGYTF. The CDR3 DNA sequence: TGCAGCGTAAAACGGACAGGGGATTATGGCTACACCTTC.

The rearrangement uses TRBV19 and TRBJ2-7; a weak D match, TRBD2 (6 bases). The V gene lost 2 bases and the J gene lost 0 bases, with 11 bases spanning the gap. The germline V gene encodes CDR1 LNHDA and CDR2 SQIVND (reference sequence). This CDR3 is 15 amino acids long. This CDR3 reads CASSIKAGSSYEQYF. The CDR3 bases are TGTGCCAGTAGTATAAAAGCGGGTAGCTCCTACGAGCAGTACTTC.

This chain uses TRBV7-9 with TRBJ2-1, with D tentatively TRBD1 or TRBD2 (6 bases each). Germline assignment: CDR1 SEHNR and CDR2 FQNEAQ (reference sequence). Trimming removed 4 bases at V and 1 base at J, with 14 bases between. The CDR3 totals 16 residues. CDR3 in amino acids: CASSSVGGSSYNEQFF. CDR3 nucleotide sequence: TGTGCCAGCAGCTCGGTGGGGGGCTCATCCTACAATGAGCAGTTCTTC.

A few counts support this clone. The chain joins TRBV30 to TRBJ1-2, with a weak D call TRBD1 (5 bases). Per the germline V gene, CDR1 is GTSNPN and CDR2 is SVGIG (reference sequence). V lost 0 bases to trimming and J lost 4 bases, with 15 bases between them. This CDR3 is built from 15 residues. The CDR3 coding sequence is TGTGCCTGGAGTGTAGGTGGGACCGAAGCCTATGGCTACACCTTC. Translation gives CAWSVGGTEAYGYTF.